This TCR beta chain was observed in a study of low-dose radiotherapy and immunotherapy resistance in tumors. Study context: 1 Gy per fraction was delivered to Cohort 2 every two weeks, for 13 Gy total over 26 weeks. Aspirin was administered orally at 300 mg daily for four cycles, commencing on cycle 1 day 1.

Time point in this sample: after trial treatment. Treatment here: LDRT plus nivolumab, ipilimumab, low-dose cyclophosphamide and aspirin (RACIN trial). Advanced solid tumors without tumor-infiltrating lymphocytes were required for inclusion. Priming of first-strand cDNA relied on TRAV- and TRBV-specific primers (covering alpha and beta chains). With a V-primer adapter and a constant-region primer, TCRs were amplified for roughly 21 PCR cycles. Amplification of the isolated mRNA used in vitro transcription. TCRdb re-derived calls from the reads in MiXCR, one entry per CDR3 protein. The sample records 60,000 or so distinct CDR3 sequences, 23% being singletons. This clonotype was found many times. The specimen was PBMCs, collected after low-dose radiotherapy plus immunotherapy. This clonotype was sampled from a male donor with prostate cancer.

CDR3 in DNA: TGTGCCAGCAGCTTACTTGCCAACGACTACGAGCAGTACTTC. Translation: CASSLLANDYEQYF. The V gene is TRBV7-6, the J gene TRBJ2-7, with D unclear. CDR1 is SGHVS, CDR2 FNYEAQ, per germline. The CDR3 runs to 14 residues. V was cut by 2 bases and J by 3 bases, with 11 bases left in between. Full variable domain (missing parts from reference TRBV7-6 and TRBJ2-7): GAGVSQSPRYKVTKRGQDVALRCDPISGHVSLYWYRQALGQGPEFLTYFNYEAQQDKSGLPNDRFSAERPEGSISTLTIQRTEQRDSAMYRCASSLLANDYEQYFGPGTRLTVT.